This T cell receptor (beta chain) was found in a study of cytomegalovirus exposure and HLA in healthy donors. PCR was performed using 60 Vbeta and 13 Jbeta primers. Libraries were prepared by immunoSEQ multiplex PCR; TCRdb keeps only in-frame clonotypes and omits some of them. The profile shows some 120,000 clones, 65% to 75% of them singletons. Comment on this clone: What it recognizes is unknown.

Overall study findings and caveats: Researchers reported that a few CMV-associated chains were confirmed in vitro as CMV antigen-specific. The study labeled 170 or so TCR beta chains cytomegalovirus-associated.

The length of the CDR3 is 15 residues. The ends lost 2 bases at V and 5 bases at J; junction bases unmatched: 8. Looked up from germline, CDR1 is SGHTA and CDR2 is FQGNSA. Sequences were obtained from PBMCs. This sequence joins TRBV7-2 and TRBJ2-5; 7 nucleotides agree with TRBD2. The TCR sequence derives from a woman aged 50 to 60 in good health and CMV-seropositive. The CDR3 loop is CASSLSAGFGETQYF. As DNA, the CDR3 is TGTGCCAGCAGCTTATCAGCGGGGTTCGGCGAGACCCAGTACTTC.